A single TCR beta chain is shown here with its context. Libraries were prepared by immunoSEQ multiplex PCR; TCRdb keeps only in-frame clonotypes and omits some of them. The table records some 27,000 clones, about 81% of them present only once. This sample was taken from a study of lymphopenia after photon versus proton radiotherapy. V trimming: 5 bases; J trimming: 1 base; junction bases outside the gene matches: 7. CDR1 is SEHNR, CDR2 FQNEAQ, per germline (reference sequence). There are 15 residues in the CDR3. V gene TRBV7-9 combines with J gene TRBJ2-7, with 8 nucleotides matching TRBD2. The origin of this receptor is a man in his fifties with gastric cancer. This specimen consisted of peripheral blood, obtained from a patient treated with photon-based radiotherapy. The CDR3: CASSPGGWNSYEQYV. The CDR3 DNA reads as TGTGCCAGCAGCCCGGGGGGGTGGAATTCCTACGAGCAGTACGTC.